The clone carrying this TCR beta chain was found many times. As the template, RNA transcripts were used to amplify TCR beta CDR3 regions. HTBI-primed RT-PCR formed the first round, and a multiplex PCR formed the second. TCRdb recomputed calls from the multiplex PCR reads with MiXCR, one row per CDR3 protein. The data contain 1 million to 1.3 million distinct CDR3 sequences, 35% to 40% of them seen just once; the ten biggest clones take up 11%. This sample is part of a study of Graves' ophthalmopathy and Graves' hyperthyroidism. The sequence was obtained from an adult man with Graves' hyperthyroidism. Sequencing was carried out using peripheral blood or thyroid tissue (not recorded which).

The CDR3 DNA reads as TGTGCCAGCATGGAGGGTGGGTTTCAGCCCCAGCATTTT. Its protein product is CASMEGGFQPQHF. The rearrangement uses TRBV12-3 or TRBV12-4 and TRBJ1-5; D ambiguous. The CDR3 extends over 13 amino acids. V gave up 7 bases and J gave up 6 bases, with 13 bases separating them.